These T cell receptor beta chains were read from a single sample in a study of OX40 agonist ivuxolimab in advanced cancers. The method was immunoSEQ multiplex PCR; TCRdb's version includes in-frame clones alone and lacks a portion of them. This sample carries under 80,000 clones, 70% to 90% of them seen once, and the ten largest clones take approximately 0.98%. The sample in question was CD4+ or CD8+ T cells sorted from blood, obtained in a trial of the OX40 agonist ivuxolimab. These receptors came from an adult with an advanced solid tumor such as melanoma, head and neck, liver or kidney cancer. The CDR3 runs from the conserved cysteine through the conserved F or W. D genes are given only for firm matches.

d_call	j_call	v_call	cdr3_aa	cdr3_nt
TRBD1	TRBJ1-2	TRBV28	CASSLVGTGSYGYTF	TGTGCCAGCAGTTTGGTAGGGACAGGGAGCTATGGCTACACCTTC
NA	TRBJ2-5	TRBV12-5	CASGFAGQETQYF	TGTGCTAGTGGTTTTGCTGGACAAGAGACCCAGTACTTC
TRBD2	TRBJ2-3	TRBV7-8	CASSSTLAGGLLGTDTQYF	TGTGCCAGCAGCTCGACTTTAGCGGGAGGCCTCCTCGGCACAGATACGCAGTATTTT
TRBD2	TRBJ2-2	TRBV5-1	CASIVTAGDPTGELFF	TGCGCCAGCATCGTCACAGCGGGAGACCCGACCGGGGAGCTGTTTTTT
NA	TRBJ2-5	TRBV9	CASSVEGRPQETQYF	TGTGCCAGCAGCGTAGAGGGCAGACCCCAAGAGACCCAGTACTTC
TRBD1	TRBJ1-1	TRBV2	CASRGQGVVGAFF	TGTGCCAGCAGGGGACAGGGCGTAGTCGGAGCTTTCTTT
NA	TRBJ2-7	TRBV18	CASSPLGGTSSEQYF	TGTGCCAGCTCACCTTTAGGAGGGACCTCCAGCGAGCAGTACTTC
TRBD2	TRBJ2-5	TRBV28	CASSLGTSGTLRTQYF	TGTGCCAGCAGCCTCGGGACTAGCGGGACTCTTAGGACCCAGTACTTC
NA	TRBJ1-1	TRBV7-9	CASSPGRRSTEAFF	TGTGCCAGCAGCCCCGGACGGCGGAGCACTGAAGCTTTCTTT
TRBD2	TRBJ2-1	TRBV5-1	CASSLALAGHNEQFF	TGCGCCAGCAGCTTGGCGCTAGCGGGCCACAATGAGCAGTTCTTC
NA	TRBJ1-2	TRBV7-2	CASSLVQGTDGYTF	TGTGCCAGCAGCTTAGTTCAGGGGACCGATGGCTACACCTTC
TRBD1	TRBJ1-2	TRBV5-1	CASSPGQPLHGYTF	TGCGCCAGCAGCCCGGGACAGCCTCTCCATGGCTACACCTTC
NA	TRBJ1-1	TRBV5-6	CASSFGSGAYTEAFF	TGTGCCAGCAGCTTCGGATCAGGGGCGTACACTGAAGCTTTCTTT
NA	TRBJ1-2	TRBV20-1	CSPGAGYTF	TGCAGCCCAGGTGCTGGCTACACCTTC
NA	TRBJ2-1	TRBV7-6	CASSLGSGRGDNEQFF	TGTGCCAGCAGCTTAGGCTCTGGTAGGGGAGACAATGAGCAGTTCTTC